These 25 T cell receptor beta chains were all obtained from the same sample, sequenced in a study of PD-L1 blockade in urothelial cancer. Sequencing was performed with immunoSEQ multiplex PCR; in TCRdb, only in-frame clones are kept and a portion is missing. The sample has approximately 88,000 clones; 84% are singletons. Time point given: pretreatment peripheral blood. Material: PBMCs, obtained around atezolizumab (anti-PD-L1) treatment. Receptors originate from a man in his 60s with urothelial cancer.

The rearrangement joins TRBV6-5 to TRBJ2-3; tentative D call: TRBD1 (6 bases). Germline assignment: CDR1 MNHEY and CDR2 SVGAGI. With 4 bases removed from V and 2 bases from J, the gap between germline ends came to 13 bases. The CDR3 runs 15 residues. The CDR3 reads CASSSSGHLTDTQYF. The DNA for the CDR3 is TGTGCCAGCAGTTCGTCGGGACACCTCACAGATACGCAGTATTTT.

CDR3 bases: TGTGCCAGAAGCTTTACAGGGGGACATGGCTACACCTTC. This translates into CARSFTGGHGYTF. The V gene is TRBV5-3, the J gene TRBJ1-2; 8 bases are shared with TRBD1. TRBV5-3 is recorded as an ORF, its role being uncertain. CDR3 length: 13 amino acids. J gave up 6 bases and V 2 bases, and 3 bases lay outside the gene matches.

The chain is built from TRBV5-4 and TRBJ1-3; D gene unclear. There are 15 residues in the CDR3. Germline V gene data show CDR1 as SGHNT and CDR2 as YYREEE (reference sequence). V was clipped by 4 bases and J by 0 bases, with 11 bases between them. The CDR3 DNA reads as TGTGCCAGCAGCCCTCAACAGAACTCTGGAAACACCATATATTTT. This gives the protein CASSPQQNSGNTIYF.

This chain links TRBV29-1 with TRBJ2-7; TRBD2 agrees at 10 bases. Germline V lookup: CDR1 SQVTM, CDR2 ANQGSEA. This CDR3 spans 13 amino acids. Trimming removed 4 bases from V and 7 bases from J; junction bases left unmatched: 7. The CDR3 nucleotides read TGCAGCGTTGTTTCTAGCGGGAGAGGAGAGCAGTACTTC. Translation gives CSVVSSGRGEQYF.

CDR3 DNA: TGCGCCAGCAGCCACCCTCTTGAGCAGAGGGAGACCCAGTACTTC. It codes for CASSHPLEQRETQYF. The chain has TRBV4-1 and TRBJ2-5; D ambiguous. Germline V gives CDR1 MGHRA, CDR2 YSYEKL. The CDR3 contains 15 residues. V lost 3 bases to trimming and J lost 5 bases, with 16 bases between them.

V and J are TRBV2 and TRBJ1-3; D call uncertain. V lost 8 bases and J 6 bases, leaving 11 bases between the germline ends. The CDR3 consists of 12 residues. Germline-derived CDR1 and CDR2 are SNHLY and FYNNEI. The CDR3 sequence: CASSRDENTIYF. The CDR3 DNA reads as TGTGCCAGCTCCCGCGATGAAAACACCATATATTTT.

The chain employs TRBV19 and TRBJ1-4; possible D gene TRBD1, 6 bases. In germline, CDR1 is LNHDA, CDR2 SQIVND (reference sequence). The CDR3 has 15 residues. V was clipped by 4 bases and J by 0 bases, with 9 bases between them. CDR3 protein: CASSRQAATNEKLFF. CDR3 DNA: TGTGCCAGTAGTAGACAGGCCGCAACTAATGAAAAACTGTTTTTT.

The rearrangement joins TRBV11-2 to TRBJ1-4; 10 bases match TRBD1. The germline V gene has CDR1 SGHAT and CDR2 FQNNGV. This CDR3 region has 15 residues. Trimming cost V 3 bases and J 8 bases; bases outside gene matches: 6. CDR3 in amino acids: CASSFSGTGVEKLFF. Written as DNA, the CDR3 is TGTGCCAGCAGCTTTTCCGGGACAGGGGTCGAAAAACTGTTTTTT.

V and J are TRBV19 and TRBJ2-1; D remains ambiguous. Germline CDR1 LNHDA, CDR2 SQIVND (reference sequence). Trimming removed 5 bases at V and 1 base at J, with 9 bases between. This CDR3 has 14 amino acids. CDR3 nucleotides: TGTGCCAGTAGTCCACAGTTTTCCTACAATGAGCAGTTCTTC. Amino acid sequence: CASSPQFSYNEQFF.

The V call is TRBV25-1, the J call TRBJ2-7, with TRBD1 identical over 8 bases. The V gene end was trimmed by 4 bases and the J gene end by 7 bases; junction bases not matched to a gene: 12. CDR1 is MGHDK, CDR2 SYGVNS, per germline. This CDR3 contains 15 residues. In DNA form, the CDR3 reads TGTGCCAGCAGTGGTGTTGGGGCAGGGGGCGCGGAGCAGTACTTC. This sequence encodes CASSGVGAGGAEQYF.

The gene calls are TRBV10-3 and TRBJ2-2; TRBD1 might be the D (6 bases). This CDR3 has 16 amino acids. Deletions cut 0 bases from V and 1 base from J, with 9 bases between. From germline, CDR1 is ENHRY and CDR2 SYGVKD. The CDR3 region is CAISESQGLNTGELFF. The CDR3 DNA is TGTGCCATCAGTGAGTCCCAGGGGTTGAACACCGGGGAGCTGTTTTTT.

The chain links TRBV27 to TRBJ2-2; TRBD1 is a possible D gene (5 bases). V was shortened by 3 bases and J by 6 bases, with 14 bases between the two germline ends. This CDR3 contains 15 residues. Germline-derived CDR1 and CDR2 are MNHEY and SMNVEV (reference sequence). The CDR3 spells CASSLLQGISGELFF. In nucleotides, the CDR3 is TGTGCCAGCAGTTTGTTGCAGGGTATTTCCGGGGAGCTGTTTTTT.

The chain links TRBV5-4 to TRBJ2-1, with 10 bases aligning to TRBD2. J was trimmed by 9 bases and V by 5 bases; bases with no gene match: 8. In germline, CDR1 is SGHNT, CDR2 YYREEE (reference sequence). CDR3 length: 14 residues. CDR3 in DNA: TGTGCCAGCAGGAACCAAGCGGGGGGGAGTGAGCAGTTCTTC. Its protein is CASRNQAGGSEQFF.

The chain recombines TRBV7-2 with TRBJ2-1; 9 bases align to TRBD1. The V and J ends lost 3 bases and 8 bases, in that order; junction bases with no gene match: 5. Germline CDR1 SGHTA, CDR2 FQGNSA. This CDR3 is 14 amino acids long. Here the CDR3 reads CASSFPRTGDEQFF. CDR3 nucleotides: TGTGCCAGCAGCTTTCCAAGGACAGGGGATGAGCAGTTCTTC. Full variable domain (missing parts from reference TRBV7-2 and TRBJ2-1): GAGVSQSPSNKVTEKGKDVELRCDPISGHTALYWYRQSLGQGLEFLIYFQGNSAPDKSGLPSDRFSAERTGGSVSTLTIQRTQQEDSAVYLCASSFPRTGDEQFFGPGTRLTVL.

The chain joins TRBV9 to TRBJ2-7, with 10 bases aligning to TRBD2. The length of the CDR3 is 15 residues. Germline-derived CDR1 and CDR2 are SGDLS and YYNGEE. V lost 0 bases to trimming and J lost 4 bases; unmatched junction nucleotides: 4. CDR3 amino acids: CASSVGTSGDYEQYF. The DNA of the CDR3 is TGTGCCAGCAGCGTAGGGACTAGCGGAGATTACGAGCAGTACTTC.

The chain joins TRBV6-1 to TRBJ1-1; the D gene is possibly TRBD1 (5 bases). CDR3 length equals 17 residues. Deletions cut 4 bases from V and 5 bases from J, with 23 bases between. CDR1 is MNHNS, CDR2 SASEGT, per germline. The CDR3 here is CASSGRQLRVERTEAFF. In nucleotides, the CDR3 is TGTGCCAGCAGTGGGAGACAGCTTAGAGTAGAACGGACTGAAGCTTTCTTT.

A word on this clone: Distinct nucleotide sequences in the sample also encode this CDR3. V is TRBV10-3 and J is TRBJ2-1, with 8 bases aligning to TRBD1. The length of the CDR3 is 12 residues. The germline CDR1 and CDR2 sequences are ENHRY and SYGVKD. The V segment lost 4 bases and the J segment 7 bases; nucleotides outside the gene matches: 0. DNA for the CDR3: TGTGCCATCAGTGGACAGGGGAATGAGCAGTTCTTC. Translated, it gives CAISGQGNEQFF.

The rearrangement uses TRBV29-1 and TRBJ1-3, with D possibly TRBD1 on 5 matching bases. In germline, CDR1 is SQVTM, CDR2 ANQGSEA. The CDR3 spans 11 residues. The CDR3 is CVGQRGNTIYF. DNA of the CDR3: TGCGTGGGGCAGCGTGGAAACACCATATATTTT.

The chain combines TRBV5-1 with TRBJ2-7; TRBD2 matches at 8 bases. The V gene end was trimmed by 0 bases and the J gene end by 4 bases; junction bases not matched to a gene: 6. The CDR3 is made up of 15 amino acids. The germline V gene has CDR1 SGHRS and CDR2 YFSETQ. This chain's CDR3 is CASSLGGGGMYEQYF. CDR3 DNA: TGCGCCAGCAGCTTGGGGGGCGGGGGGATGTACGAGCAGTACTTC. The entire variable domain, with the rest obtained from reference TRBV5-1 and TRBJ2-7, is as follows: KAGVTQTPRYLIKTRGQQVTLSCSPISGHRSVSWYQQTPGQGLQFLFEYFSETQRNKGNFPGRFSGRQFSNSRSEMNVSTLELGDSALYLCASSLGGGGMYEQYFGPGTRLTVT.

The chain uses TRBV4-3 and TRBJ2-7, with D uncertain. V was pared by 0 bases and J by 5 bases, with 26 bases between. Germline assignment: CDR1 LGHNA and CDR2 YSLEER. The CDR3 sequence is 19 residues long. CDR3 sequence reads: CASSQDLRVGYPFPHEQYF. The CDR3 DNA is TGCGCCAGCAGCCAAGATCTCCGAGTCGGGTACCCTTTTCCCCACGAGCAGTACTTC.

The chain employs TRBV28 and TRBJ1-2, with 10 positions matching TRBD1. The germline V gene has CDR1 MDHEN and CDR2 SYDVKM. The V segment lost 5 bases and the J segment 2 bases; nucleotides outside the gene matches: 8. CDR3 length: 16 amino acids. In nucleotides, the CDR3 is TGTGCCAGCAGTCCTACGACAGGGGGCAGAAACTATGGCTACACCTTC. Residues: CASSPTTGGRNYGYTF.

Here the CDR3 reads CASGFWDRDTGELFF. In DNA, the CDR3 is TGTGCCAGCGGCTTTTGGGACAGGGACACCGGGGAGCTGTTTTTT. The V gene is TRBV6-1, the J gene TRBJ2-2; TRBD1 matches 9 bases. Germline CDR1 is MNHNS and CDR2 is SASEGT. Trimming at V came to 8 bases and at J to 3 bases, leaving 7 bases not matched to a gene. The CDR3 length is 15 residues.

J is TRBJ1-5 and V is TRBV30, with D tentatively TRBD1 (6 bases). V was trimmed by 2 bases and J by 5 bases, leaving 13 bases between them. CDR1 and CDR2 (germline): GTSNPN, SVGIG (reference sequence). The CDR3 extends over 14 amino acids. The chain's CDR3 is CAWSTGRFDQPQHF. The CDR3 nucleotides are TGTGCCTGGAGTACAGGGAGATTCGATCAGCCCCAGCATTTT.

The chain is built from TRBV9 and TRBJ2-7; 12 nucleotides align to TRBD2. The germline CDR1 and CDR2 sequences are SGDLS and YYNGEE. The CDR3 loop spans 17 amino acids. Trimming removed 2 bases from V and 6 bases from J; junction bases left unmatched: 12. CDR3 region: CASSVASGRAFSSEQYF. The DNA for the CDR3 is TGTGCCAGCAGCGTCGCTAGCGGGAGGGCCTTTTCTAGCGAGCAGTACTTC. Based on the CDR3 plus reference TRBV9 and TRBJ2-7, the full variable domain is DSGVTQTPKHLITATGQRVTLRCSPRSGDLSVYWYQQSLDQGLQFLIQYYNGEERAKGNILERFSAQQFPDLHSELNLSSLELGDSALYFCASSVASGRAFSSEQYFGPGTRLTVT.

V gene TRBV6-1 combines with J gene TRBJ2-7; 8 bases are shared with TRBD1. Trimming at V came to 4 bases and at J to 3 bases, leaving 11 bases not matched to a gene. CDR1 and CDR2 (germline): MNHNS, SASEGT. The CDR3 extends over 16 amino acids. The CDR3 loop reads CASSGQGAAKIYEQYF. As DNA, the CDR3 is TGTGCCAGCAGTGGGCAGGGGGCCGCCAAGATCTACGAGCAGTACTTC.